Described below is a single TCR beta chain sequence and its context. Germline CDR1 reads KGHSH; CDR2 reads LQKENI. V lost 4 bases and J lost 3; bases outside the gene matches: 5. CDR3 size: 15 residues. Authors' methods: Amplification from reference gene primers served as the basis for estimated nucleated cell counts. Some clones are missing from TCRdb's copy, which holds only in-frame ones; the method was immunoSEQ multiplex PCR. That table gives V, J and clone size, and the DNA gave D and trimming. The sample yields about 230,000 clones, more than 70% seen once. In terms of age and location, participants ranged from about 18 to 89 years and lived in roughly 22 US areas. These data originate in a study of blood T cell repertoires in COVID-19. Study as a whole: COVID-19 samples, acute and convalescent, were from the United States, Italy and Spain. The analysed material was cDNA or gDNA that came from T cells, B-cell-depleted T cells, or PBMCs.

Sequenced input: PBMCs or T cells enriched from blood (not recorded which). The chain links TRBV18 to TRBJ1-4; 7 positions agree with TRBD1. The sequence was obtained from a woman aged 40 to 50 with acute COVID-19. CDR3 in amino acids: CASSLTGTANEKLFF. The CDR3 nucleotides are TGTGCCAGCTCACTGACCGGGACAGCTAATGAAAAACTGTTTTTT.